The T cell receptor (beta chain) described here comes from a study of cytomegalovirus exposure and HLA in healthy donors. To note about this clone: Its antigen is undetermined.

General study findings and limits: Cytomegalovirus-associated TCR beta chains were listed, numbering some 180. Other equally common chains were less clonally expanded than HLA-associated TCR beta chains, a later analysis showed. It was reported that the classifier diagnosed cytomegalovirus status with high specificity and sensitivity in both the original and validation cohorts.

With 60 Vbeta and 13 Jbeta primers, the PCR was carried out. The repertoire was sequenced with immunoSEQ multiplex PCR; TCRdb's copy has only in-frame clones and lacks some. The sample has 130,000 or so clones; 75% to 85% are singletons. The CDR3 has 14 residues. Germline-derived CDR1 and CDR2 are WNHNN and SYGVQD (reference sequence). Unmatched junction bases numbered 11, after V lost 6 bases and J lost 10 bases. V is TRBV10-1 and J is TRBJ2-1; 8 positions agree with TRBD2. The sample was PBMCs. This TCR derives from a female donor in good health and CMV-seropositive. The CDR3 sequence: CASSEREYIGEQFF. CDR3 in DNA: TGCGCCAGCAGCGAGCGGGAGTATATTGGAGAGCAGTTCTTC.